The rows below give T cell receptor beta chains drawn from one sample of a study of cytomegalovirus exposure and HLA in healthy donors. The protocol was immunoSEQ multiplex PCR, while the TCRdb copy is restricted to in-frame clones and leaves out a portion. The table includes about 150,000 clones, approximately 74% detected once. The specimen sequenced was PBMCs. The source is a man younger than 35 in good health and CMV-seronegative. Both conserved end residues are trimmed from each CDR3. Each record gives: V gene, CDR3 protein.

V: TRBV10-3; CDR3: AISEGKGDGYT
V: TRBV11-2; CDR3: ASSRDRGINQPQH
V: TRBV19; CDR3: ASMTIPLYSNQPQH
V: TRBV6-4; CDR3: ASSDSRDTQY
V: TRBV7-2; CDR3: ASSSWRGLAGFVGELF
V: TRBV6-6; CDR3: ASSDRGRRETQY
V: TRBV6-5; CDR3: YTKSADSYEQY
V: TRBV6-5; CDR3: ASGQGHGYT
V: TRBV9; CDR3: ASSVNPTGDGSYEQY
V: TRBV2; CDR3: ASTLGGELALH
V: TRBV19; CDR3: ASSTHRGPQETQY
V: TRBV19; CDR3: ASSIGRHSNQPQH
V: TRBV19; CDR3: ASSMGTGVTQY
V: TRBV11-1; CDR3: ASSYSTGELF
V: TRBV6-5; CDR3: ASSAGIGSGYT
V: TRBV9; CDR3: ASSSDFYGYT
V: TRBV21-1; CDR3: ASSKSLGVLQATNEKLF
V: TRBV23-1; CDR3: ASSQSPVSYEQY
V: TRBV10-3; CDR3: AIRRLLSYEQY
V: TRBV19; CDR3: ASSERLIFPTNEKLF
V: TRBV19; CDR3: ASSQATGSWSEQY